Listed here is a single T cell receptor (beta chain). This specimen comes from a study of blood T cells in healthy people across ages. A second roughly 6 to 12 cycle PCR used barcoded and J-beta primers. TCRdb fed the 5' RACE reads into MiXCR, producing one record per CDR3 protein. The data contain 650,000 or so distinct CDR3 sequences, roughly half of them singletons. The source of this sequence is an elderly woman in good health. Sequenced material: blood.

The DNA for the CDR3 is TGTGCCAGCAGCTTCAGTTCCAACACCGGGGAGCTGTTTTTT. This gives the protein CASSFSSNTGELFF. The chain is built from TRBV7-9 and TRBJ2-2; no firm D call. The CDR3 runs to 14 residues. Per the germline V gene, CDR1 is SEHNR and CDR2 is FQNEAQ (reference sequence). V dropped 3 bases and J dropped 2 bases, with 7 bases sitting between them.